These 32 T cell receptor beta chains share one sample of origin, sequenced in a study of metastatic and nonmetastatic thyroid tumors. Patients were all untreated before their thyroid surgery. TCRdb reprocessed the PCR reads using MiXCR. The repertoire holds about 20,000 clones, with about a third as singletons. Specimen: tumor tissue. Every receptor here comes from a female donor with papillary thyroid cancer or a benign thyroid nodule (not recorded which). Some clones in this sample may be carry-over from other donors' samples.

The CDR3 DNA sequence: TGTGCCAGCAGCCCCCCGGGTCACGAGCAGTACTTC. Translation: CASSPPGHEQYF. This chain joins TRBV7-9 and TRBJ2-7; D unclear. The V and J ends lost 5 bases and 5 bases respectively, with 10 bases between them. This CDR3 is built from 12 residues. In germline, CDR1 is SEHNR, CDR2 FQNEAQ (reference sequence).

This clone has just a few counts. J is TRBJ2-3 and V is TRBV12-3 or TRBV12-4; 12 positions match TRBD2. This CDR3 region has 16 residues. Unmatched junction bases numbered 4, after V lost 6 bases and J lost 0 bases. The CDR3 DNA sequence: TGTGCCAGCAGACATGGACTAGCGGGGAGCACAGATACGCAGTATTTT. It encodes CASRHGLAGSTDTQYF.

The rearrangement uses TRBV10-1 and TRBJ2-2, with D tentatively TRBD1 (6 bases). This CDR3 has 15 residues. V was pared by 3 bases and J by 7 bases, with 15 bases between. The V gene's germline CDR1 is WNHNN and CDR2 SYGVQD (reference sequence). The CDR3 region has the DNA TGCGCCAGCAGTGAAGGACAGTCTGGACGCGGGGAGCTGTTTTTT. It is translated as CASSEGQSGRGELFF.

V is TRBV29-1 and J is TRBJ1-1, with TRBD1 matching over 9 bases. This CDR3 is 14 amino acids long. V shed 7 bases, J shed 1 base, and the junction held 7 bases outside the gene matches. The V gene's germline CDR1 is SQVTM and CDR2 ANQGSEA. CDR3 in DNA: TGCAGCGGAAGCTCGGACAGGGGGAACACTGAAGCTTTCTTT. Translating gives CSGSSDRGNTEAFF.

This clone has ten or more counts. The chain is built from TRBV6-1 and TRBJ2-1, with TRBD2 matching 9 bases. Germline assignment: CDR1 MNHNS and CDR2 SASEGT. The CDR3 covers 13 residues. J was trimmed by 9 bases and V by 6 bases; bases with no gene match: 6. CDR3 DNA: TGTGCCAGCAGGTTGCGGGAGGGAGGTGAGCAGTTCTTC. It yields the protein CASRLREGGEQFF.

This clone appeared a few times. This chain connects TRBV6-5 to TRBJ1-5, with a weak D call TRBD1 (5 bases). Germline CDR1 MNHEY, CDR2 SVGAGI. The CDR3 runs 15 residues. Deletions cut 0 bases from V and 7 bases from J, with 13 bases between. CDR3: CASSYSGVARQPQHF. DNA of the CDR3: TGTGCCAGCAGTTACTCAGGGGTGGCTAGACAGCCCCAGCATTTT.

J is TRBJ1-6 and V is TRBV4-3, with a possible D match to TRBD1 (5 bases). This CDR3 is built from 16 residues. Germline CDR1 LGHNA, CDR2 YSLEER. The V and J ends lost 1 base and 2 bases respectively, with 9 bases between them. CDR3 protein: CASSQGWGTYNSPLHF. The CDR3 DNA sequence: TGCGCCAGCAGCCAAGGGTGGGGGACCTATAATTCACCCCTCCACTTT.

This clone has just one count. V usage is TRBV7-2 and J usage is TRBJ1-2, with D hard to call. This CDR3 region has 13 residues. Germline CDR1 reads SGHTA; CDR2 reads FQGNSA. The V gene lost 5 bases and the J gene lost 4 bases, with 11 bases spanning the gap. CDR3 nucleotide sequence: TGTGCCAGCAGCACCGTTCCCCCCTATGGCTACACCTTC. This sequence encodes CASSTVPPYGYTF.

The rearrangement uses TRBV20-1 and TRBJ2-3; 12 bases align to TRBD2. J lost 2 bases, V lost 5 bases, and 8 bases had no gene match. Germline V gene sequence: CDR1 DFQATT, CDR2 SNEGSKA (reference sequence). The CDR3 is 16 residues long. For the CDR3, the DNA is TGCAGTGCTGGTCGACTAGCGGGGGTCTTCACAGATACGCAGTATTTT. This gives the protein CSAGRLAGVFTDTQYF.

A few counts support this clone. The chain joins TRBV29-1 to TRBJ1-1; tentatively, D is TRBD1 (5 bases). CDR3 length: 12 amino acids. The germline CDR1 and CDR2 sequences are SQVTM and ANQGSEA. The V end was cut by 4 bases, the J end by 1 base, with 7 bases between. CDR3 loop: CSVGTRNTEAFF. In nucleotides, the CDR3 is TGCAGCGTTGGGACAAGGAACACTGAAGCTTTCTTT.

J is TRBJ1-5 and V is TRBV2; D is unclear. This CDR3 comprises 13 residues. Germline CDR1 SNHLY, CDR2 FYNNEI. The V end lost 7 bases, the J end lost 1 base, and 8 bases lay between the germline ends. CDR3 in amino acids: CASTPGSNQPQHF. The CDR3 DNA is TGTGCCAGCACCCCGGGGAGCAATCAGCCCCAGCATTTT.

This clone was recorded a few times. The genes are TRBV6-1 and TRBJ1-5; D may be TRBD1 (5 bases). V shed 5 bases and J shed 4 bases, with 12 bases lying between them. Germline CDR1 reads MNHNS; CDR2 reads SASEGT. This CDR3 is built from 14 residues. The CDR3 nucleotides read TGTGCCAGCAGTCCTGGGACCGAGAATCAGCCCCAGCATTTT. This gives the protein CASSPGTENQPQHF.

V is TRBV15 and J is TRBJ2-7; D uncertain. Germline V gives CDR1 LNHNV, CDR2 YYDKDF (reference sequence). Trimming shortened V by 1 base and J by 0 bases, and 10 bases separated the two germline ends. This CDR3 is built from 15 residues. The CDR3 nucleotides are TGTGCCACCAGCAGAGCATCAGGTTTCTCCTACGAGCAGTACTTC. It codes for CATSRASGFSYEQYF.

V is TRBV3-1 and J is TRBJ1-2; unclear D gene. The CDR3 spans 13 residues. V was clipped by 4 bases and J by 8 bases, with 14 bases between them. CDR1 LGHDT and CDR2 YNNKEL come from the germline V gene (reference sequence). CDR3 amino acids: CASSPGGGWGYTF. DNA for the CDR3: TGTGCCAGCAGCCCGGGTGGAGGGTGGGGCTACACCTTC.

This rearrangement joins TRBV28 to TRBJ2-7, with 8 bases that match TRBD2. Trimming removed 6 bases from V and 3 bases from J; junction bases left unmatched: 7. This CDR3 is 14 amino acids long. Germline CDR1 reads MDHEN; CDR2 reads SYDVKM. The DNA of the CDR3 is TGTGCCAGCAGGCTACCCGGGACTAGCTACGAGCAGTACTTC. Its translation: CASRLPGTSYEQYF.

In this sample, this clone turned up a few times. V gene TRBV6-1 combines with J gene TRBJ1-6, with D unresolved. CDR1 and CDR2 (germline): MNHNS, SASEGT. V was trimmed by 2 bases and J by 10 bases, leaving 15 bases between them. This CDR3 is built from 15 residues. CDR3 amino acids: CASSEIIRLDSPLHF. The CDR3, as DNA: TGTGCCAGCAGTGAAATAATTAGGTTGGACTCACCCCTCCACTTT.

This clone was detected only a few times. The CDR3 here is CASTLLAGSNEQFF. CDR3 DNA sequence: TGTGCCAGCACCCTCCTAGCGGGATCGAATGAGCAGTTCTTC. This chain joins TRBV6-1 and TRBJ2-1; 9 bases fit TRBD2. This CDR3 spans 14 amino acids. In germline, CDR1 is MNHNS, CDR2 SASEGT. The ends lost 7 bases at V and 7 bases at J; junction bases unmatched: 8.

This clone has more than one count but fewer than ten. The chain employs TRBV6-2 or TRBV6-3 and TRBJ1-2; D may be TRBD1 (5 bases). The CDR3 loop spans 14 amino acids. Looked up from germline, CDR1 is MNHEY and CDR2 is SVGEGT. With 2 bases removed from V and 7 bases from J, the gap between germline ends came to 14 bases. The CDR3 DNA sequence: TGTGCCAGCAGTTACGGGACGGAGGGTTCTGGCTACACCTTC. It yields the protein CASSYGTEGSGYTF.

The V call is TRBV20-1, the J call TRBJ2-7; 12 nucleotides match TRBD2. J was trimmed by 5 bases and V by 6 bases; bases with no gene match: 8. This CDR3 is built from 14 residues. Germline CDR1 DFQATT, CDR2 SNEGSKA (reference sequence). The CDR3 DNA reads as TGCAGTGCCATCATACTAGCGGGAGGAGACGAGCAGTACTTC. Its protein product is CSAIILAGGDEQYF.

The gene calls are TRBV12-3 or TRBV12-4 and TRBJ1-1; 8 nucleotides align to TRBD1. After removal of 6 bases from V and 3 bases from J, the junction contained 9 bases not matched to a gene. CDR3 size: 15 residues. CDR3 sequence reads: CASRQGGIGYTEAFF. Here the CDR3 DNA reads TGTGCCAGCAGACAGGGGGGTATCGGCTACACTGAAGCTTTCTTT.

The J gene is TRBJ2-2, the V gene TRBV6-1; D is unclear. V shed 10 bases and J shed 5 bases, with 14 bases lying between them. The CDR3 loop spans 13 amino acids. The germline CDR1 and CDR2 sequences are MNHNS and SASEGT. This chain's CDR3 is CANLLRATGELFF. The CDR3 DNA sequence: TGTGCCAACCTCTTAAGGGCGACCGGGGAGCTGTTTTTT.

The V call is TRBV6-1, the J call TRBJ1-3, with D hard to call. V was clipped by 6 bases and J by 0 bases, with 9 bases between them. The CDR3 runs 14 residues. Germline assignment: CDR1 MNHNS and CDR2 SASEGT. CDR3 DNA sequence: TGTGCCAGCAGGCCGACATTCTCTGGAAACACCATATATTTT. Translation gives CASRPTFSGNTIYF.

CDR3 residues: CSVGGPVSDTQYF. DNA for the CDR3: TGCAGTGTGGGAGGCCCGGTCTCAGATACGCAGTATTTT. The chain uses TRBV20-1 and TRBJ2-3; D is perhaps TRBD2 (6 bases). Between the trimmed V and J ends, which lost 7 bases and 4 bases, there was a span of 15 bases. The V gene's germline CDR1 is DFQATT and CDR2 SNEGSKA (reference sequence). The CDR3 extends over 13 amino acids.

This clone was seen only a few times. This chain joins TRBV7-6 and TRBJ2-1; the D gene is possibly TRBD2 (5 bases). Germline-derived CDR1 and CDR2 are SGHVS and FNYEAQ. Trimming left V 3 bases short and J 9 bases short, with 12 bases between. The CDR3 runs to 13 residues. CDR3 DNA sequence: TGTGCCAGCAGCTTGGACCAGGCGGGTGAGCAGTTCTTC. It encodes CASSLDQAGEQFF.

The V call is TRBV5-1, the J call TRBJ2-5; tentative D call: TRBD1 (5 bases). This CDR3 has 14 residues. V lost 4 bases to trimming and J lost 5 bases, with 15 bases between them. The germline V gene has CDR1 SGHRS and CDR2 YFSETQ. CDR3 loop: CASSLGHGRETQYF. CDR3 nucleotides: TGCGCCAGCAGCCTCGGACACGGCCGGGAGACCCAGTACTTC. The whole variable domain, filled in from reference TRBV5-1 and TRBJ2-5, reads KAGVTQTPRYLIKTRGQQVTLSCSPISGHRSVSWYQQTPGQGLQFLFEYFSETQRNKGNFPGRFSGRQFSNSRSEMNVSTLELGDSALYLCASSLGHGRETQYFGPGTRLLVL.

This clone was counted only a few times. This chain connects TRBV19 to TRBJ2-3; 10 bases line up with TRBD2. The CDR3 runs to 14 residues. The junction had 10 bases not matched to a gene; V was cut back by 10 bases and J by 6 bases. CDR1 LNHDA and CDR2 SQIVND come from the germline V gene (reference sequence). CDR3 region: CATHSSGSFDTQYF. The CDR3 DNA reads as TGTGCCACTCACTCTAGCGGGAGTTTTGATACGCAGTATTTT.

This clone showed up just a few times. The genes are TRBV15 and TRBJ1-5; no clear D gene. V was pared by 4 bases and J by 0 bases, with 13 bases between. Germline-derived CDR1 and CDR2 are LNHNV and YYDKDF (reference sequence). The CDR3 has 16 residues. The CDR3 coding sequence is TGTGCCACCAGCAACCGACAAGTTTCTAGCAATCAGCCCCAGCATTTT. It is translated as CATSNRQVSSNQPQHF. The whole variable domain, filled in from reference TRBV15 and TRBJ1-5, reads DAMVIQNPRYQVTQFGKPVTLSCSQTLNHNVMYWYQQKSSQAPKLLFHYYDKDFNNEADTPDNFQSRRPNTSFCFLDIRSPGLGDTAMYLCATSNRQVSSNQPQHFGDGTRLSIL.

This clone has only a few counts. The CDR3 coding sequence is TGCGCCAGCAGCCGGGACAGTTCTAACTATGGCTACACCTTC. Its protein product is CASSRDSSNYGYTF. This chain connects TRBV5-1 to TRBJ1-2; 7 nucleotides line up with TRBD1. CDR3 length: 14 residues. The germline CDR1 and CDR2 sequences are SGHRS and YFSETQ. The V gene end was trimmed by 4 bases and the J gene end by 0 bases; junction bases not matched to a gene: 3.

In DNA form, the CDR3 reads TGTGCCAGCAGTTACACTAGCGGGGGCTCCTACGAGCAGTACTTC. Amino acids: CASSYTSGGSYEQYF. The rearrangement links TRBV6-5 to TRBJ2-7; 11 bases map to TRBD2. Germline loops: CDR1 MNHEY, CDR2 SVGAGI. CDR3 length: 15 residues. V shed 2 bases, J shed 0 bases, and the junction held 0 bases outside the gene matches.

This clone appeared a few times. The chain combines TRBV28 with TRBJ1-1; D possibly corresponds to TRBD1 (5 bases). Germline V gene sequence: CDR1 MDHEN, CDR2 SYDVKM. The V end lost 2 bases, the J end lost 6 bases, and 10 bases lay between the germline ends. The CDR3 runs to 13 residues. As DNA, the CDR3 is TGTGCCAGCAGTTTAAGCGCGACAGCTGAAGCTTTCTTT. Translation: CASSLSATAEAFF.

By share, this clone ranks as large (0.1 to 1%). The V gene is TRBV27, the J gene TRBJ2-1; 9 bases agree with TRBD2. The CDR3 consists of 14 residues. Germline values: CDR1 MNHEY, CDR2 SMNVEV (reference sequence). Trimming took 2 bases from V and 6 from J; bases not matched to a gene: 2. DNA for the CDR3: TGTGCCAGCAGTTTAGGGACTAGCACCAATGAGCAGTTCTTC. Translating gives CASSLGTSTNEQFF.

The chain has TRBV11-2 and TRBJ2-2, with D unresolved. Trimming shortened V by 7 bases and J by 5 bases, and 11 bases separated the two germline ends. From germline, CDR1 is SGHAT and CDR2 FQNNGV. This CDR3 is 13 amino acids long. The CDR3: CASKLMGTGELFF. As DNA, the CDR3 is TGTGCCAGCAAGCTTATGGGTACCGGGGAGCTGTTTTTT.